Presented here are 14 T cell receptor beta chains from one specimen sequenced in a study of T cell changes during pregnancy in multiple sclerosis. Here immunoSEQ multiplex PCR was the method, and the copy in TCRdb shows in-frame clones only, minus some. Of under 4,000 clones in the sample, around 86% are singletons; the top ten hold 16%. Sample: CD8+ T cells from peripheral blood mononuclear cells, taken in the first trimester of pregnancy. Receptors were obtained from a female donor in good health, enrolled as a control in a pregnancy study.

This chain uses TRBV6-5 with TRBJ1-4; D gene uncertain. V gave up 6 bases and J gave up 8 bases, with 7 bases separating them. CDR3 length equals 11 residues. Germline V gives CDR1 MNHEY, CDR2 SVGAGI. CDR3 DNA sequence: TGTGCCAGCAGAAGTCAGGAAAAACTGTTTTTT. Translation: CASRSQEKLFF.

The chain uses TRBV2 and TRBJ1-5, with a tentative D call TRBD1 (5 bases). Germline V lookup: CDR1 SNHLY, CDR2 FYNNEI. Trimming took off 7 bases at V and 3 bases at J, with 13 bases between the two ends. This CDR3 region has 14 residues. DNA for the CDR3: TGTGCCAGCACAGGAGGGGTAAACAATCAGCCCCAGCATTTT. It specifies CASTGGVNNQPQHF.

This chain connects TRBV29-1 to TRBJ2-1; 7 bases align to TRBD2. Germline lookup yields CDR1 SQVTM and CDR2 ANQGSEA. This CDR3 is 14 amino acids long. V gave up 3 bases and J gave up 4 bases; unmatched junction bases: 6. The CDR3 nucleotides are TGCAGCGTTGACGGGCGGGAGATTTACAATGAGCAGTTCTTC. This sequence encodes CSVDGREIYNEQFF.

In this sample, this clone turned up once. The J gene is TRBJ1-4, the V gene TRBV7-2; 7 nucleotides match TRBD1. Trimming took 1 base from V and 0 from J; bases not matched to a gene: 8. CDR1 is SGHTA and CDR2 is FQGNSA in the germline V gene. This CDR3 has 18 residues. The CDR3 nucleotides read TGTGCCAGCAGCTTAGGTGTCAGGGGGATCGCAACTAATGAAAAACTGTTTTTT. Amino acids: CASSLGVRGIATNEKLFF. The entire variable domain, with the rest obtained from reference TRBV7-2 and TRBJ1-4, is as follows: GAGVSQSPSNKVTEKGKDVELRCDPISGHTALYWYRQSLGQGLEFLIYFQGNSAPDKSGLPSDRFSAERTGGSVSTLTIQRTQQEDSAVYLCASSLGVRGIATNEKLFFGSGTQLSVL.

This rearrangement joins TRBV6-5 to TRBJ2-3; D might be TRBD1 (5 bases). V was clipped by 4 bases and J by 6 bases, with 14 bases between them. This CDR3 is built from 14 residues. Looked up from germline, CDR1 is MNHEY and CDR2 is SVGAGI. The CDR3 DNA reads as TGTGCCAGCAGTTTAAGACAGAGATATGATACGCAGTATTTT. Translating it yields CASSLRQRYDTQYF.

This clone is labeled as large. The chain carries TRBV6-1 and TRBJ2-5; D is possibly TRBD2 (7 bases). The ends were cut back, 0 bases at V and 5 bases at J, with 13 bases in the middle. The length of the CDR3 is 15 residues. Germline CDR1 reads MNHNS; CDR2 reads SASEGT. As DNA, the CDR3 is TGTGCCAGCAGTGAAGCTTCGGGGGGCTCTGAGACCCAGTACTTC. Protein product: CASSEASGGSETQYF.

CDR3 nucleotide sequence: TGTGCTAGTGGTCCCGGACAGGGACCCCAAGAGACCCAGTACTTC. Translation gives CASGPGQGPQETQYF. The gene calls are TRBV12-5 and TRBJ2-5; 8 positions agree with TRBD1. The trim removed 5 bases at V and 1 base at J, leaving 6 bases unmatched. This CDR3 is built from 15 residues. Germline CDR1 is LGHNT and CDR2 is FRNRAP.

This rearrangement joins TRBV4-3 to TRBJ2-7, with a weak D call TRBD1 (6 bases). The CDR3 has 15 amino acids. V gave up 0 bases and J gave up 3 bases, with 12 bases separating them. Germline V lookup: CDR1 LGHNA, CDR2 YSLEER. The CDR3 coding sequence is TGCGCCAGCAGCCAAGATATTGGGGACAACTACGAGCAGTACTTC. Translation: CASSQDIGDNYEQYF.

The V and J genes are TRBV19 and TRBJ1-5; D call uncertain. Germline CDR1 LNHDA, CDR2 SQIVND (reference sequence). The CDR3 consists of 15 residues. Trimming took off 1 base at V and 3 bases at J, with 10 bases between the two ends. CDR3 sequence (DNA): TGTGCCAGTAGTATAGGGTCACAGACCAATCAGCCCCAGCATTTT. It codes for CASSIGSQTNQPQHF.

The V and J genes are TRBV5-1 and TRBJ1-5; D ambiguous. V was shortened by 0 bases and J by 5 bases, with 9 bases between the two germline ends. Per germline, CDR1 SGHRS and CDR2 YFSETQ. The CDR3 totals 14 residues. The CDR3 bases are TGCGCCAGCAGCTTGGCCGGGTCAGATCAGCCCCAGCATTTT. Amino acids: CASSLAGSDQPQHF. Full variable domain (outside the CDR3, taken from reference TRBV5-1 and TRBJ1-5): KAGVTQTPRYLIKTRGQQVTLSCSPISGHRSVSWYQQTPGQGLQFLFEYFSETQRNKGNFPGRFSGRQFSNSRSEMNVSTLELGDSALYLCASSLAGSDQPQHFGDGTRLSIL.

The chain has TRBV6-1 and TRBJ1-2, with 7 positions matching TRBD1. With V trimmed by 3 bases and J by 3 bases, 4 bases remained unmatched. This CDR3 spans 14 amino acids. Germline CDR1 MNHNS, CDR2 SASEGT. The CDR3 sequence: CASSEGDRDYGYTF. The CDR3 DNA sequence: TGTGCCAGCAGTGAGGGAGACAGGGACTATGGCTACACCTTC.

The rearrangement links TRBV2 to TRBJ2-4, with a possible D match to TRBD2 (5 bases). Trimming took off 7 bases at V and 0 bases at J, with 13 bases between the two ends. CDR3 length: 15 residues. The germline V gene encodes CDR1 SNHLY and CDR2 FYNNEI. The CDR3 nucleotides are TGTGCCAGCAACACGGGGAGAGGAGCCAAAAACATTCAGTACTTC. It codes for CASNTGRGAKNIQYF. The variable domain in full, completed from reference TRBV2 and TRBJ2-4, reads EPEVTQTPSHQVTQMGQEVILRCVPISNHLYFYWYRQILGQKVEFLVSFYNNEISEKSEIFDDQFSVERPDGSNFTLKIRSTKLEDSAMYFCASNTGRGAKNIQYFGAGTRLSVL.

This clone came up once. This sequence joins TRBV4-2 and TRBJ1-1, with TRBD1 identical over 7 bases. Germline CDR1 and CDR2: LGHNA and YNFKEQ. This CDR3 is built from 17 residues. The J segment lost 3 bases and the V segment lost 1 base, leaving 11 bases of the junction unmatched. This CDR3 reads CASSQGRRGPGDTEAFF. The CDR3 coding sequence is TGTGCCAGCAGCCAAGGTCGGAGGGGGCCGGGGGACACTGAAGCTTTCTTT.

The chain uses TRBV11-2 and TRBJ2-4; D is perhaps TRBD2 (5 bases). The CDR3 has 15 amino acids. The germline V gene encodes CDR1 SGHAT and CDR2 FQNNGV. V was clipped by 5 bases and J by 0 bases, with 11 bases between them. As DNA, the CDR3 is TGTGCCAGCAGCGGAGGATCTCTAGCCAAAAACATTCAGTACTTC. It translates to CASSGGSLAKNIQYF.